This passage covers 9 T cell receptor beta chains from one sample sequenced in a study of beta chain features in type 1 diabetes. The study reverse transcribed the entire isolated RNA, so it sequenced expressed TCRB transcripts. Only in-frame clones appear in the TCRdb table, and some are missing; sequencing was by immunoSEQ multiplex PCR. Of fewer than 500,000 clones in the sample, over 11% were seen once. Sample: naive CD4+ T cells from blood. The receptors derive from a man aged 25-45 years in good health.

This clone has just a few counts. The CDR3 sequence is CASSQDGRRTDTQYF. As DNA, the CDR3 is TGCGCCAGCAGCCAAGATGGGAGGCGAACAGATACGCAGTATTTT. The chain has TRBV4-1 and TRBJ2-3; D may be TRBD2 (6 bases). CDR3 length: 15 amino acids. Trimming took off 0 bases at V and 3 bases at J, with 10 bases between the two ends. CDR1 and CDR2 from the germline V gene are MGHRA and YSYEKL.

The CDR3 region is CASSTGTGQHSYNEQFF. The CDR3 DNA sequence: TGTGCCAGCTCAACTGGTACCGGACAGCACTCCTACAATGAGCAGTTCTTC. The chain carries TRBV18 and TRBJ2-1; weak D call: TRBD1 (6 bases). The length of the CDR3 is 17 residues. Germline V CDR1 and CDR2: KGHSH, LQKENI. V lost 5 bases, J lost 0 bases, and 17 bases lay in between.

This chain connects TRBV4-1 to TRBJ2-3; a possible D gene is TRBD1 (5 bases). Germline CDR1 and CDR2: MGHRA and YSYEKL. The CDR3 has 15 residues. Between the trimmed V and J ends, which lost 2 bases and 2 bases, there was a span of 11 bases. The chain's CDR3 is CASSQIMGPTDTQYF. CDR3 sequence (DNA): TGCGCCAGCAGCCAAATAATGGGGCCCACAGATACGCAGTATTTT.

The rearrangement uses TRBV7-8 and TRBJ2-7; 8 nucleotides align to TRBD2. Germline-derived CDR1 and CDR2 are SGHVS and FQNEAQ. CDR3 size: 15 residues. V lost 2 bases, J lost 3 bases, and 6 bases stayed unmatched. CDR3 region: CASSLSALAGYEQYV. The CDR3 DNA reads TGTGCCAGCAGCTTAAGTGCCCTAGCGGGCTACGAGCAGTACGTC.

The sample holds a few counts of this clone. The chain joins TRBV14 to TRBJ1-6; D call uncertain. The V gene lost 1 base and the J gene lost 9 bases, with 7 bases spanning the gap. The germline gives CDR1 SGHDN, CDR2 FVKESK. This CDR3 contains 13 residues. Written as DNA, the CDR3 is TGTGCCAGCAGCCAAGGCCCAGGTTCACCCCTCCACTTT. Encoded protein: CASSQGPGSPLHF.

J is TRBJ2-3 and V is TRBV4-3, with 10 bases that match TRBD2. J lost 4 bases, V lost 0 bases, and 7 bases had no gene match. Looked up from germline, CDR1 is LGHNA and CDR2 is YSLEER. The CDR3 loop spans 17 amino acids. CDR3 in amino acids: CASSQDLASGSSDTQYF. The CDR3 nucleotides are TGCGCCAGCAGCCAAGATCTTGCTAGCGGGAGCTCAGATACGCAGTATTTT.

The gene calls are TRBV5-6 and TRBJ1-2, with D possibly matching TRBD1 (6 bases). CDR1 is SGHDT, CDR2 YYEEEE, per germline. The CDR3 contains 14 residues. V lost 4 bases and J 1 base, leaving 11 bases between the germline ends. The CDR3 here is CASSLGGFNYGYTF. The CDR3 region has the DNA TGTGCCAGCAGCCTCGGGGGCTTTAACTATGGCTACACCTTC.

The chain recombines TRBV6-6 with TRBJ2-4; unclear D gene. The CDR3 sequence is 13 residues long. V lost 2 bases, J lost 8 bases, and 10 bases lay in between. Germline CDR1 MNHNY, CDR2 SVGAGI (reference sequence). This chain's CDR3 is CASSYVTRDIQYF. CDR3 coding DNA: TGTGCCAGCAGTTACGTTACCCGGGACATTCAGTACTTC.

The chain recombines TRBV29-1 with TRBJ1-2, with D unclear. This CDR3 is built from 9 residues. Germline V gene sequence: CDR1 SQVTM, CDR2 ANQGSEA. V gave up 3 bases and J gave up 10 bases, with 6 bases separating them. CDR3 nucleotide sequence: TGCAGCGTTGACTCCTTCTACACCTTC. Translation gives CSVDSFYTF.